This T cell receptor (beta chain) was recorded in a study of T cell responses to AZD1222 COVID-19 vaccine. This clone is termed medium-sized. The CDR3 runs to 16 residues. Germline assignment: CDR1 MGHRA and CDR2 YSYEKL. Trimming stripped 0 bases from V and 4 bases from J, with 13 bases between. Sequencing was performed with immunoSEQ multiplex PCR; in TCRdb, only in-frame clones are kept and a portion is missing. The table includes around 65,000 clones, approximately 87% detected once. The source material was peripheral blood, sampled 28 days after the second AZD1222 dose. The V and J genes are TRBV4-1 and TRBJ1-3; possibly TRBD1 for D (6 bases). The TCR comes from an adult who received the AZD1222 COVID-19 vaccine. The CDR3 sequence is CASSQEGSGAGNTIYF. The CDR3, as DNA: TGCGCCAGCAGCCAAGAAGGGTCAGGGGCCGGAAACACCATATATTTT.